The sequence of this T cell receptor beta chain was determined in a study of tumor-infiltrating lymphocytes in primary liver carcinoma. TCR beta cDNA came from roughly 550 ng total RNA, primed with a constant-region primer. Three nested multiplex PCR rounds of slightly modified ARM-PCR generated TCR beta libraries. A C-beta reverse primer was combined with TRBV1-TRBV30 forward primers in the first two PCR rounds, and each round had ten to eleven cycles. MiXCR, applied by TCRdb to the multiplex PCR reads, yields one record per CDR3 protein. The sample has fewer than 110,000 distinct CDR3 sequences; about 62% are singletons. Note on this clonotype: A read error may produce the germline difference seen at one junction end.

Co-extraction yielded RNA and DNA from 20-30 mg of unsorted bulk tissue. Germline assignment: CDR1 SGHAT and CDR2 FQNNGV. The CDR3 runs 13 residues. Sequenced input: liver tumor tissue from sampling region 2. Subset: tumor region T2, inferior pole. This chain uses TRBV11-2 with TRBJ2-5, with D perhaps TRBD1 or TRBD2 (5 bases each). This receptor was taken from a woman in her sixties or seventies with primary liver carcinoma and hepatitis B virus infection. CDR3: CASSLDVGDREYF. The CDR3 DNA reads as TGTGCCAGTAGCTTAGATGTCGGGGACCGTGAATACTTC.